The T cell receptor (beta chain) under discussion was sequenced for a study of blood T cell repertoires in COVID-19. V lost 0 bases, J lost 5 bases, and 13 bases lay in between. This CDR3 region has 15 residues. Looked up from germline, CDR1 is SGHRS and CDR2 is YFSETQ. Method: immunoSEQ multiplex PCR; TCRdb's copy keeps in-frame clones and lacks some. This table holds around 74,000 clones, 90% found once. This chain connects TRBV5-1 to TRBJ2-3, with D perhaps matching TRBD2 (6 bases). The specimen was peripheral blood. The TCR was taken from a woman older than 75 with active or convalescent COVID-19. The CDR3 loop reads CASSLEYGGKDTQYF. In nucleotides, the CDR3 is TGCGCCAGCAGCTTGGAGTACGGGGGAAAAGATACGCAGTATTTT.